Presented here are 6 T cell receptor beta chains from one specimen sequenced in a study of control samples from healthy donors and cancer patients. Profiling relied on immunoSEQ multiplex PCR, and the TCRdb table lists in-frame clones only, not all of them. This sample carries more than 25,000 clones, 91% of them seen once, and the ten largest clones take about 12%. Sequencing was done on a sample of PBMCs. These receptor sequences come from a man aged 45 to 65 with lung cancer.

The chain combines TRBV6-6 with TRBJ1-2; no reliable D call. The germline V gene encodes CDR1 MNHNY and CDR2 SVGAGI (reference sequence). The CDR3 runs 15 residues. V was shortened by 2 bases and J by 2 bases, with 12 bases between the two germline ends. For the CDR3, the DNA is TGTGCCAGCAGTTACGGGATGGGATACAACTATGGCTACACCTTC. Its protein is CASSYGMGYNYGYTF.

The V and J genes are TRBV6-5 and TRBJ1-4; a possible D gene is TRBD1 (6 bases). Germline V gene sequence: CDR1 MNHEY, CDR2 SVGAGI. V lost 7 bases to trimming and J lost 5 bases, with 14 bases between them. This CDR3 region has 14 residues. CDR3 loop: CASTGSGVNEKLFF. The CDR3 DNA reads TGTGCCAGCACGGGGTCAGGGGTGAATGAAAAACTGTTTTTT.

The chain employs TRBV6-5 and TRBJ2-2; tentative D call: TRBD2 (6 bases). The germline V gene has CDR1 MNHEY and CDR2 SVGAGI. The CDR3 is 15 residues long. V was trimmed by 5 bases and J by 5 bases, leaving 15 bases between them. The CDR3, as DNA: TGTGCCAGCAGTAGCCCGGGGGACCTGACCGGGGAGCTGTTTTTT. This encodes CASSSPGDLTGELFF.

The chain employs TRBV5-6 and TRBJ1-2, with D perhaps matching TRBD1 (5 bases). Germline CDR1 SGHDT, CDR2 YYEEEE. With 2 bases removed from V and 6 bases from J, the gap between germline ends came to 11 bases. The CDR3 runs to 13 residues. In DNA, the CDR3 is TGTGCCAGCAGCTTAACGGGACGAAATGGCTACACCTTC. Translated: CASSLTGRNGYTF.

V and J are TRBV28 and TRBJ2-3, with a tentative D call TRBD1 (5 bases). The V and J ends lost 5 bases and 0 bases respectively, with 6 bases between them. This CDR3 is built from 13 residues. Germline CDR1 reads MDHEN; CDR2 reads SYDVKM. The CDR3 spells CASSKGSTDTQYF. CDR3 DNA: TGTGCCAGCAGTAAGGGGAGCACAGATACGCAGTATTTT.

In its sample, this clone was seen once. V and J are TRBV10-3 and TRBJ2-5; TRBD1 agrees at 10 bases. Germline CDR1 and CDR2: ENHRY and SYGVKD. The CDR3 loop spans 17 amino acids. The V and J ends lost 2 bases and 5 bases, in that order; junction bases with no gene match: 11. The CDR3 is CAISEASGTGVWETQYF. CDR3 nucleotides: TGTGCCATCAGTGAGGCATCCGGGACAGGGGTTTGGGAGACCCAGTACTTC.